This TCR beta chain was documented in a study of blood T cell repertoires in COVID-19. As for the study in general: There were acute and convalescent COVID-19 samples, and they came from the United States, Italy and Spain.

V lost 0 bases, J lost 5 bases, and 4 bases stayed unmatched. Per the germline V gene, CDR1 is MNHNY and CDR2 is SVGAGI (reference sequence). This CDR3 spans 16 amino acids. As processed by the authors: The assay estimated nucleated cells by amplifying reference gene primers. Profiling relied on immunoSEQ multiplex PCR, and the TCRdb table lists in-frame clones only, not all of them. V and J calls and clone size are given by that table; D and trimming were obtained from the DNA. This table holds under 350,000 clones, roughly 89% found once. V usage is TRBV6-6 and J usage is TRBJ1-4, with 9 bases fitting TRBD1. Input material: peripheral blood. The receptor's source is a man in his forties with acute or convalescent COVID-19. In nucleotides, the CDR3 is TGTGCCAGCAGTTACTCGATGGGACAGGGAAATGAAAAACTGTTTTTT. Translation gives CASSYSMGQGNEKLFF.